One sample yielded the 31 T cell receptor beta chains listed below, sequenced in a study of blood T cell repertoires in COVID-19. The repertoire was sequenced with immunoSEQ multiplex PCR; TCRdb's copy has only in-frame clones and lacks some. The sample contains about 97,000 clones, just over 90% of which appear only once. Sequences were obtained from peripheral blood. These receptors originate from a man between 60 and 70 years old with acute or convalescent COVID-19.

The chain employs TRBV12-3 or TRBV12-4 and TRBJ1-1; D is ambiguous. This CDR3 has 13 residues. The ends were cut back, 5 bases at V and 3 bases at J, with 10 bases in the middle. DNA of the CDR3: TGTGCCAGCAGTAAGTTCGGAGACACTGAAGCTTTCTTT. This sequence encodes CASSKFGDTEAFF.

The CDR3 DNA sequence: TGTGCCAGCAGTTCAATTGACAACCCTGAAGCTTTCTTT. It codes for CASSSIDNPEAFF. V and J are TRBV6-5 and TRBJ1-1; D ambiguous. V gave up 4 bases and J gave up 6 bases, with 12 bases separating them. This CDR3 is 13 amino acids long. The V gene's germline CDR1 is MNHEY and CDR2 SVGAGI.

The rearrangement links TRBV3-1 (or the pseudogene TRBV3-2) to TRBJ2-3; tentatively, D is TRBD2 (7 bases). Trimming took 1 base from V and 3 from J, leaving 11 bases between them. CDR1 and CDR2 from the germline V gene are LGHDT and YNNKEL (reference sequence). The CDR3 totals 15 residues. DNA of the CDR3: TGTGCCAGCAGCCAAGGGGCGGGGGCGACAGATACGCAGTATTTT. Encoded protein: CASSQGAGATDTQYF.

The chain recombines TRBV18 with TRBJ1-1, with D possibly being TRBD1 (5 bases). Between the trimmed V and J ends, which lost 2 bases and 1 base, there was a span of 20 bases. Looked up from germline, CDR1 is KGHSH and CDR2 is LQKENI. The CDR3 is 18 amino acids. The CDR3 DNA reads TGTGCCAGCTCACCAAACCAGGGTCTAAGAATACCGAACACTGAAGCTTTCTTT. It codes for CASSPNQGLRIPNTEAFF.

The rearrangement links TRBV12-3 or TRBV12-4 to TRBJ1-2; TRBD1 agrees at 8 bases. V lost 9 bases, J lost 8 bases, and 11 bases stayed unmatched. This CDR3 comprises 13 residues. Here the CDR3 reads CASLESGGGGYTF. In DNA form, the CDR3 reads TGTGCCAGTCTGGAGTCAGGGGGCGGGGGCTACACCTTC.

The gene calls are TRBV7-8 and TRBJ1-3; a possible D gene is TRBD1 (5 bases). V was clipped by 0 bases and J by 1 base, with 10 bases between them. The germline V gene encodes CDR1 SGHVS and CDR2 FQNEAQ. The CDR3 covers 16 residues. This CDR3 reads CASSLAQGRSGNTIYF. The DNA for the CDR3 is TGTGCCAGCAGCTTAGCCCAGGGAAGGTCTGGAAACACCATATATTTT.

This clone was counted once. The chain employs TRBV5-1 and TRBJ1-2; D possibly corresponds to TRBD1 (5 bases). The CDR3 totals 15 residues. The V end lost 2 bases, the J end lost 0 bases, and 11 bases lay between the germline ends. The V gene's germline CDR1 is SGHRS and CDR2 YFSETQ. In DNA form, the CDR3 reads TGCGCCAGCAGCTTCGGGGGGGATACTAACTATGGCTACACCTTC. It codes for CASSFGGDTNYGYTF.

This chain uses TRBV30 with TRBJ1-1, with 8 bases aligning to TRBD1. The CDR3 spans 11 residues. Germline V gene data show CDR1 as GTSNPN and CDR2 as SVGIG (reference sequence). V lost 5 bases, J lost 4 bases, and 0 bases stayed unmatched. The CDR3 nucleotides read TGTGCCTGGGACAGGGGCACTGAAGCTTTCTTT. Translating it yields CAWDRGTEAFF.

J is TRBJ1-2 and V is TRBV29-1; 7 bases map to TRBD1. The CDR3 is made up of 11 amino acids. With V trimmed by 6 bases and J by 6 bases, 4 bases remained unmatched. The germline CDR1 and CDR2 sequences are SQVTM and ANQGSEA. The CDR3 bases are TGCAGCGTACTAACAGGGGATGGCTACACCTTC. Its translation is CSVLTGDGYTF.

This clone was counted a single time. The rearrangement uses TRBV3-1 (or the pseudogene TRBV3-2) and TRBJ1-3; D is unclear. The V and J ends lost 4 bases and 5 bases respectively, with 6 bases between them. Germline loops: CDR1 LGHDT, CDR2 YNNKEL (reference sequence). The CDR3 totals 12 residues. CDR3 loop: CASSPLRNTIYF. CDR3 bases: TGTGCCAGCAGCCCCTTAAGAAACACCATATATTTT.

The gene calls are TRBV18 and TRBJ2-1; TRBD2 matches 14 bases. Germline V gives CDR1 KGHSH, CDR2 LQKENI. This CDR3 spans 19 amino acids. J was trimmed by 4 bases and V by 0 bases; bases with no gene match: 8. The CDR3 region is CASSPPTSGGALGYNEQFF. Here the CDR3 DNA reads TGTGCCAGCTCACCACCGACTAGCGGGGGGGCCCTGGGGTACAATGAGCAGTTCTTC.

The chain links TRBV6-5 to TRBJ1-6, with D perhaps TRBD1 (6 bases). The CDR3 sequence is 15 residues long. Germline loops: CDR1 MNHEY, CDR2 SVGAGI. V lost 2 bases, J lost 15 bases, and 20 bases lay in between. The CDR3: CASSYVRTVASGLHF. Here the CDR3 DNA reads TGTGCCAGCAGTTACGTCCGGACAGTAGCGTCGGGCCTCCACTTT.

The rearrangement links TRBV27 to TRBJ2-1; D is possibly TRBD2 (6 bases). V gave up 0 bases and J gave up 6 bases, with 18 bases separating them. This CDR3 contains 17 residues. Germline V gives CDR1 MNHEY, CDR2 SMNVEV (reference sequence). The CDR3 coding sequence is TGTGCCAGCAGTTTATCACTCGGACTAAAAAGAGGCAATGAGCAGTTCTTC. Its protein product is CASSLSLGLKRGNEQFF.

The J gene is TRBJ1-3, the V gene TRBV7-8; D is possibly TRBD1 (6 bases). Germline-derived CDR1 and CDR2 are SGHVS and FQNEAQ. This CDR3 is 16 amino acids long. Trimming left V 1 base short and J 2 bases short, with 12 bases between. The CDR3 sequence is CASSLGGGGTGNTIYF. The DNA for the CDR3 is TGTGCCAGCAGCTTAGGAGGGGGAGGGACTGGAAACACCATATATTTT.

The chain is built from TRBV6-1 and TRBJ1-1; D is unresolved. The CDR3 is 13 amino acids. Trimming cost V 3 bases and J 1 base, with 6 bases left between them. Germline V CDR1 and CDR2: MNHNS, SASEGT. The CDR3 region has the DNA TGTGCCAGCAGTGATGACAAGAACACTGAAGCTTTCTTT. The encoded protein is CASSDDKNTEAFF.

The J gene is TRBJ2-2, the V gene TRBV5-1; a weak D match, TRBD2 (6 bases). This CDR3 is 14 amino acids long. CDR1 is SGHRS, CDR2 YFSETQ, per germline. V shed 7 bases and J shed 2 bases, with 12 bases lying between them. The CDR3 region has the DNA TGCGCCAGCGGGTCCGGGACTAACACCGGGGAGCTGTTTTTT. Translation gives CASGSGTNTGELFF.

The V gene is TRBV10-3, the J gene TRBJ2-1; D is perhaps TRBD1 (5 bases). V was cut by 6 bases and J by 4 bases, with 16 bases left in between. CDR1 ENHRY and CDR2 SYGVKD come from the germline V gene. The CDR3 sequence is 15 residues long. CDR3 nucleotide sequence: TGTGCCATCAGCCATGACAGAGAACTTTACAATGAGCAGTTCTTC. Its protein product is CAISHDRELYNEQFF.

Only one count was recorded for this clone. V gene TRBV7-8 combines with J gene TRBJ1-5, with a weak D call TRBD1 (6 bases). V was pared by 4 bases and J by 5 bases, with 12 bases between. This CDR3 spans 14 amino acids. The V gene's germline CDR1 is SGHVS and CDR2 FQNEAQ. The CDR3 bases are TGTGCCAGCAGCTCCCAGGGGACCTATCAGCCCCAGCATTTT. Translating it yields CASSSQGTYQPQHF.

A remark on this clone: Its ends do not fully match the called genes, so a read error is possible. V gene TRBV30 combines with J gene TRBJ1-2, with 7 nucleotides matching TRBD1. Germline V gene lookup returns CDR1 GTSNPN and CDR2 SVGIG (reference sequence). This CDR3 comprises 11 residues. CDR3 protein: CAWSPGVGQSF. The CDR3 DNA is TGTGCCTGGAGTCCTGGTGTGGGACAGAGCTTC.

This chain connects TRBV30 to TRBJ2-4, with a weak D call TRBD1 (6 bases). The CDR3 spans 11 residues. Per germline, CDR1 GTSNPN and CDR2 SVGIG (reference sequence). Between the trimmed V and J ends, which lost 2 bases and 13 bases, there was a span of 12 bases. In nucleotides, the CDR3 is TGTGCCTGGAGTATACAGGGAGCGCAGTACTTC. It encodes CAWSIQGAQYF.

J is TRBJ1-1 and V is TRBV19; the D gene is possibly TRBD1 (5 bases). Germline CDR1 reads LNHDA; CDR2 reads SQIVND (reference sequence). CDR3 length: 14 amino acids. The ends were cut back, 6 bases at V and 11 bases at J, with 22 bases in the middle. In nucleotides, the CDR3 is TGTGCCAGTAGGGATGGGGGGGTATCGTGGCGGGCTTTCTTT. This gives the protein CASRDGGVSWRAFF.

This chain connects TRBV5-1 to TRBJ1-6; 7 bases are a match to TRBD1. J was trimmed by 8 bases and V by 0 bases; bases with no gene match: 11. Germline CDR1 is SGHRS and CDR2 is YFSETQ. The CDR3 consists of 17 residues. The DNA for the CDR3 is TGCGCCAGCAGCTTGGAGAGGGCCGGGACAGCGGATTCACCCCTCCACTTT. As protein: CASSLERAGTADSPLHF.

The chain recombines TRBV12-3 or TRBV12-4 with TRBJ1-2, with TRBD1 identical over 11 bases. Unmatched junction bases numbered 5, after V lost 7 bases and J lost 7 bases. The CDR3 spans 13 residues. The CDR3 nucleotides are TGTGCCAGCAACCAGGACAGGGGGCTTGGCTACACCTTC. Protein: CASNQDRGLGYTF.

DNA for the CDR3: TGTGCCACCAGCAGTTCTGTAGCGGGGGAGAGCACAGATACGCAGTATTTT. It yields the protein CATSSSVAGESTDTQYF. The chain joins TRBV15 to TRBJ2-3; 9 nucleotides align to TRBD2. After removal of 3 bases from V and 0 bases from J, the junction contained 7 bases not matched to a gene. Germline lookup yields CDR1 LNHNV and CDR2 YYDKDF (reference sequence). The CDR3 is made up of 17 amino acids.

This clone has just a few counts. This chain uses TRBV5-8 with TRBJ1-3; possible D gene TRBD1, 5 bases. The ends were cut back, 1 base at V and 4 bases at J, with 9 bases in the middle. Germline V CDR1 and CDR2: SGHTS, YDEGEE. This CDR3 is 14 amino acids long. CDR3 residues: CASSLSGNGNTIYF. The CDR3 nucleotides read TGTGCCAGCAGCTTGTCAGGGAACGGAAACACCATATATTTT.

The J gene is TRBJ2-2, the V gene TRBV6-5; TRBD2 is a possible D gene (7 bases). CDR3 length equals 14 residues. With 7 bases removed from V and 4 bases from J, the gap between germline ends came to 13 bases. The germline gives CDR1 MNHEY, CDR2 SVGAGI. This CDR3 reads CASNYRGGTGELFF. The CDR3 DNA reads TGTGCCAGCAATTATAGGGGGGGCACCGGGGAGCTGTTTTTT.

V usage is TRBV28 and J usage is TRBJ2-1; 9 bases map to TRBD2. The length of the CDR3 is 16 residues. Per germline, CDR1 MDHEN and CDR2 SYDVKM. The V gene end was trimmed by 3 bases and the J gene end by 7 bases; junction bases not matched to a gene: 10. In DNA form, the CDR3 reads TGTGCCAGCAGTTTGGCGGCCGCGGGGGGGCTAAATGAGCAGTTCTTC. It translates to CASSLAAAGGLNEQFF. Complete variable domain (other parts from reference TRBV28 and TRBJ2-1): DVKVTQSSRYLVKRTGEKVFLECVQDMDHENMFWYRQDPGLGLRLIYFSYDVKMKEKGDIPEGYSVSREKKERFSLILESASTNQTSMYLCASSLAAAGGLNEQFFGPGTRLTVL.

This sequence joins TRBV2 and TRBJ1-5; D might be TRBD1 (5 bases). Germline CDR1 and CDR2: SNHLY and FYNNEI. V lost 3 bases, J lost 2 bases, and 11 bases lay in between. The CDR3 extends over 15 amino acids. The CDR3 reads CASSDSRGGNQPQHF. CDR3 nucleotides: TGTGCCAGCAGTGACAGTCGGGGGGGCAATCAGCCCCAGCATTTT. Drawing the rest from reference TRBV2 and TRBJ1-5, the complete variable domain is EPEVTQTPSHQVTQMGQEVILRCVPISNHLYFYWYRQILGQKVEFLVSFYNNEISEKSEIFDDQFSVERPDGSNFTLKIRSTKLEDSAMYFCASSDSRGGNQPQHFGDGTRLSIL.

The rearrangement joins TRBV5-1 to TRBJ2-4; the D is unclear. CDR3 length: 12 amino acids. CDR1 SGHRS and CDR2 YFSETQ come from the germline V gene. V was pared by 3 bases and J by 5 bases, with 6 bases between. The CDR3 is CASSSPENIQYF. The CDR3 DNA is TGCGCCAGCAGCTCTCCAGAAAACATTCAGTACTTC.

This clone was detected a few times. The V gene is TRBV15, the J gene TRBJ1-2; 10 nucleotides agree with TRBD1. The trim removed 6 bases at V and 5 bases at J, leaving 12 bases unmatched. CDR1 is LNHNV, CDR2 YYDKDF, per germline (reference sequence). The CDR3 is made up of 16 amino acids. CDR3 residues: CATRAGFGTGEYGYTF. As DNA, the CDR3 is TGTGCCACCAGGGCCGGGTTCGGGACAGGGGAATATGGCTACACCTTC.

This clone was detected a few times. The V gene is TRBV6-1, the J gene TRBJ1-2; D ambiguous. Germline loops: CDR1 MNHNS, CDR2 SASEGT. V dropped 1 base and J dropped 5 bases, with 11 bases sitting between them. CDR3 size: 14 residues. The CDR3: CASSEGQGEYGYTF. CDR3 DNA sequence: TGTGCCAGCAGTGAAGGCCAAGGAGAGTATGGCTACACCTTC.